This is a list of T cell receptor beta chains from one sample in a study of cytomegalovirus exposure and HLA in healthy donors. The assay was immunoSEQ multiplex PCR, and TCRdb's table has in-frame clones only and misses some. The sample carries 200,000 to 250,000 clones, around 89% recorded once. The specimen was PBMCs. The source is a woman younger than 30 in good health and CMV-seronegative. Each CDR3 is given with its conserved first and last residue. Each record gives: V gene, D gene, J gene, clone size, CDR3 protein, CDR3 DNA. D genes are given only for firm matches. Size is omitted from some rows. Given values are once, few, many or a class for expanded clones.

V gene: TRBV7-2; D gene: -; J gene: TRBJ1-2; clone size: -; CDR3 protein: CASSPQQRGALTNYGYTF; CDR3 DNA: TGTGCCAGCAGCCCCCAACAGCGGGGGGCCCTGACTAACTATGGCTACACCTTC
V gene: TRBV30; D gene: -; J gene: TRBJ1-2; clone size: -; CDR3 protein: CAWDFTDADYGYTF; CDR3 DNA: TGTGCCTGGGATTTTACAGACGCCGACTATGGCTACACCTTC
V gene: TRBV2; D gene: TRBD1; J gene: TRBJ2-2; clone size: -; CDR3 protein: CASSKLQGAWTGELFF; CDR3 DNA: TGTGCCAGCAGTAAACTACAGGGGGCTTGGACCGGGGAGCTGTTTTTT
V gene: TRBV19; D gene: -; J gene: TRBJ2-7; clone size: -; CDR3 protein: CASSIVAGSGSYEQYF; CDR3 DNA: TGTGCCAGTAGTATAGTGGCGGGATCCGGCTCCTACGAGCAGTACTTC
V gene: TRBV7-3; D gene: TRBD1; J gene: TRBJ2-7; clone size: -; CDR3 protein: CASSLGTGVYEQYF; CDR3 DNA: TGTGCCAGCAGCTTAGGGACAGGGGTCTACGAGCAGTACTTC
V gene: TRBV27; D gene: TRBD1; J gene: TRBJ1-2; clone size: -; CDR3 protein: CASSMGTGAYGYTF; CDR3 DNA: TGTGCCAGCAGTATGGGGACAGGGGCCTATGGCTACACCTTC
V gene: TRBV29-1; D gene: TRBD2; J gene: TRBJ2-3; clone size: -; CDR3 protein: CSVVSGKSTDTQYF; CDR3 DNA: TGCAGCGTTGTTAGCGGGAAGAGCACAGATACGCAGTATTTT
V gene: TRBV30; D gene: -; J gene: TRBJ1-1; clone size: -; CDR3 protein: CAWSGQLNTEAFF; CDR3 DNA: TGTGCCTGGAGTGGGCAGTTGAACACTGAAGCTTTCTTT
V gene: TRBV7-2; D gene: TRBD1; J gene: TRBJ1-1; clone size: -; CDR3 protein: CASSLQGGVNTEAFF; CDR3 DNA: TGTGCCAGCAGCTTACAGGGGGGAGTAAACACTGAAGCTTTCTTT
V gene: TRBV6-1; D gene: TRBD1; J gene: TRBJ1-5; clone size: -; CDR3 protein: CASTPRGLSQPQHF; CDR3 DNA: TGTGCCAGCACGCCCAGGGGGCTAAGTCAGCCCCAGCATTTT
V gene: TRBV5-1; D gene: -; J gene: TRBJ1-2; clone size: -; CDR3 protein: CASSLVAGYGYTF; CDR3 DNA: TGCGCCAGCAGCTTGGTGGCAGGGTATGGCTACACCTTC
V gene: TRBV7-2; D gene: TRBD1; J gene: TRBJ2-3; clone size: -; CDR3 protein: CASSRQGGTDTQYF; CDR3 DNA: TGTGCCAGCAGCCGACAGGGGGGAACAGATACGCAGTATTTT
V gene: TRBV25-1; D gene: TRBD2; J gene: TRBJ2-5; clone size: -; CDR3 protein: CASSEASGGPQETQYF; CDR3 DNA: TGTGCCAGCAGTGAGGCCAGCGGGGGGCCCCAAGAGACCCAGTACTTC
V gene: TRBV6-1; D gene: -; J gene: TRBJ1-2; clone size: -; CDR3 protein: CASSERQGRNYGYTF; CDR3 DNA: TGTGCCAGCAGTGAAAGGCAGGGGAGAAACTATGGCTACACCTTC
V gene: TRBV10-2; D gene: TRBD2; J gene: TRBJ2-5; clone size: once; CDR3 protein: CASGTSGKETQYF; CDR3 DNA: TGCGCCAGCGGGACTAGCGGGAAAGAGACCCAGTACTTC